Sequencing of this TCR beta chain was carried out in a study of CD4 T cells in relation to SARS-CoV-2 and coronaviruses (dated by TCRdb to the early 2020s). Background for the entire study: A median age of around 38 years, with a range of about 21 to 80 years, was recorded for the full convalescent cohort of 12 to 13 patients. Among the roughly twelve convalescent patients, 8 males and 4 females were included, and two of the subjects were Hispanic. HLA restriction was mapped for shared crossreactive spike epitopes using patient-derived lymphoblastoid cell lines. The study assessed, at the TCR clonotype level, memory CD4+ T cell crossreactivity between SARS-CoV-2 and common cold coronavirus spike proteins. The Adaptive Biotechnologies TCR-sequencing kit was used to sequence samples from a few pre-COVID donors and the naive versus memory experiments, while other data came from Illumina-based sequencing. A different, Illumina-based TCR-beta assay was used to sequence expansion assays from other donors in the study.

In the germline V gene, CDR1 corresponds to KGHSH and CDR2 to LQKENI. The CDR3, from cysteine to phenylalanine, totals 12 residues. Only CDR3 DNA is held: 36 bases, read in frame from base 1. The junction carries 5 bases between V and J, which are trimmed by 1 base and 7 bases respectively. About this clone: This receptor's antigen is unknown. The sample holds no much larger clone one base away, and base qualities are not on file.

To separate naive from memory CD4+ T cells, cryopreserved PBMCs first underwent CD4 enrichment and then EasySep naive CD4+ T cell enrichment. Ficoll-Paque PLUS gradient centrifugation was used to isolate PBMCs from leukapheresis product or whole blood. PBMCs were either used fresh in the expansion assay or cryopreserved at -140 degrees C. The QIAamp Micro DNA Kit was used to extract genomic DNA from the CD4+ T cells. Summary of the overall study and its limitations: Because no donor provided both pre-pandemic and post-infection samples, tracing the source of pre-existing responses was limited. Since the crossreactivity analysis centred on spike protein, crossreactivity against other viral proteins was not assessed. Roughly 67% of donors had memory CD4+ clonotypes that crossrecognized SARS-CoV-2 and at least one common cold coronavirus spike. Naive versus memory sequencing indicated the assay detects memory recall responses rather than primary responses primed during culture. Small numbers of patients and of tested TCRs limited the study. Compared with monoreactive clones, crossreactive clones had significantly weaker SARS-CoV-2-driven expansion, a result consistent with antigenic imprinting.

DNA from uncultured naive and memory CD4+ T cells underwent immunoSEQ TCR-beta sequencing at deep resolution. The study's own analysis went as follows. Preprocessing removed nonproductive sequences and CDR3s not starting with C, not ending with F or W, or shorter than 7 amino acids. Cultured and uncultured naive and memory CD4+ repertoires were searched for previously identified spike- and CEF-reactive CDR3s. CDR3 homology was quantified as pairwise Levenshtein distance, calculated with the stringdist R package after three terminal residues were trimmed from each end. In its TCRdb copy, this immuneACCESS table keeps in-frame sequences only and misses some clones. Where compared with another copy, unresolved V genes explain less than half of these, and the others have no known cause. V, J and clone size are taken as reported in that table, and D and trimming were inferred from the DNA itself. The sample has tens of thousands of clones on record, approximately 90% of them singletons. Around 0.4% of the sample lies in the top ten.

The chain uses TRBV18 and TRBJ2-1; no confident D gene assignment can be made. Sequenced input: naive CD4+ T cells from PBMCs. What the cell subset or site label conveys for this sample: naive CD4+ T cells isolated by negative enrichment. This receptor was identified in an adult with COVID-19. CDR3 sequence: CASSPQENEQFF. The bases are TGTGCCAGCTCACCACAGGAGAATGAGCAGTTCTTC. The CDR3, completed at both ends by the reference TRBV18 and TRBJ2-1 genes, gives the full variable domain NAGVMQNPRHLVRRRGQEARLRCSPMKGHSHVYWYRQLPEEGLKFMVYLQKENIIDESGMPKERFSAEFPKEGPSILRIQQVVRGDSAAYFCASSPQENEQFFGPGTRLTVL.